These 11 T cell receptor beta chains were sequenced from one sample in a study of T cell responses to AZD1222 COVID-19 vaccine. Assay used: immunoSEQ multiplex PCR; TCRdb lists only in-frame clones, some missing. This sample has more than 80,000 clones, with almost 90% found just once. The specimen was peripheral blood, collected on day 0 of MenACWY control vaccination. Receptor source: an adult in good health.

The CDR3 coding sequence is TGTGCCAGCAGCCAACTTGCCTACAGCTCCTATAATTCACCCCTCCACTTT. Residues: CASSQLAYSSYNSPLHF. V is TRBV3-1 (or the pseudogene TRBV3-2) and J is TRBJ1-6; D not resolved. CDR3 length equals 17 residues. V was shortened by 2 bases and J by 0 bases, with 11 bases between the two germline ends. From germline, CDR1 is LGHDT and CDR2 YNNKEL (reference sequence).

This chain links TRBV6-1 with TRBJ1-4; TRBD1 aligns across 9 bases. Trimming removed 3 bases from V and 3 bases from J; junction bases left unmatched: 5. Looked up from germline, CDR1 is MNHNS and CDR2 is SASEGT. The length of the CDR3 is 16 residues. This CDR3 is CASSETGGISNEKLFF. CDR3 sequence (DNA): TGTGCCAGCAGTGAGACAGGGGGGATTTCTAATGAAAAACTGTTTTTT.

The chain has TRBV19 and TRBJ1-3, with D unclear. This CDR3 spans 16 amino acids. In germline, CDR1 is LNHDA, CDR2 SQIVND (reference sequence). V shed 2 bases and J shed 0 bases, with 11 bases lying between them. CDR3 sequence: CASSINSASSGNTIYF. In DNA form, the CDR3 reads TGTGCCAGTAGTATAAACAGCGCATCCTCTGGAAACACCATATATTTT.

The chain joins TRBV14 to TRBJ1-3; weak D call: TRBD1 (5 bases). The CDR3 runs 13 residues. Per germline, CDR1 SGHDN and CDR2 FVKESK. V lost 8 bases, J lost 4 bases, and 12 bases lay in between. The CDR3: CASGAAGGNTIYF. The CDR3 region has the DNA TGTGCCAGCGGGGCCGCAGGAGGAAACACCATATATTTT.

V gene TRBV18 combines with J gene TRBJ2-7; D call uncertain. The CDR3 totals 15 residues. Trimming pared 2 bases from V and 2 bases from J, leaving 13 bases between. The V gene's germline CDR1 is KGHSH and CDR2 LQKENI. The CDR3 region is CASSPGGVNTYEQYF. CDR3 in DNA: TGTGCCAGCTCACCAGGCGGAGTGAACACCTACGAGCAGTACTTC.

V and J are TRBV28 and TRBJ2-7, with D unclear. Looked up from germline, CDR1 is MDHEN and CDR2 is SYDVKM. This CDR3 has 14 amino acids. V lost 4 bases and J lost 6, with 16 bases in between. This CDR3 is CASSSPDRTGEQYF. CDR3 in DNA: TGTGCCAGCAGTTCCCCAGACCGGACGGGCGAGCAGTACTTC.

The chain recombines TRBV2 with TRBJ2-1, with TRBD2 matching 8 bases. J gave up 6 bases and V 2 bases, and 6 bases lay outside the gene matches. This CDR3 has 15 residues. The germline gives CDR1 SNHLY, CDR2 FYNNEI. CDR3 bases: TGTGCCAGCAGTGAACGGACGGGGGGGATCAATGAGCAGTTCTTC. This encodes CASSERTGGINEQFF.

V and J are TRBV7-3 and TRBJ1-3, with D hard to call. V gave up 8 bases and J gave up 0 bases, with 5 bases separating them. The CDR3 is made up of 12 amino acids. The germline gives CDR1 SGHTA, CDR2 FQGTGA. CDR3 nucleotide sequence: TGTGCCAGCTCCCCCTCTGGAAACACCATATATTTT. It yields the protein CASSPSGNTIYF.

The V gene is TRBV12-3 or TRBV12-4, the J gene TRBJ1-1; no clear D. V shed 3 bases and J shed 1 base, with 6 bases lying between them. This CDR3 region has 13 residues. The CDR3 sequence: CASSFAENTEAFF. The CDR3 DNA is TGTGCCAGCAGTTTCGCCGAGAACACTGAAGCTTTCTTT.

The chain recombines TRBV5-1 with TRBJ2-7; either TRBD1 or TRBD2 may supply D (5 bases each). Trimming removed 3 bases from V and 0 bases from J, with 10 bases in between. The CDR3 runs to 14 residues. The germline gives CDR1 SGHRS, CDR2 YFSETQ. The DNA for the CDR3 is TGCGCCAGCAGCTGGGACGGTAGCTCCTACGAGCAGTACTTC. Protein: CASSWDGSSYEQYF.

This clone occurred once. This CDR3 reads CASSLFLDRVDEKLFF. The DNA for the CDR3 is TGTGCCAGCAGCTTATTCTTGGACAGGGTGGATGAAAAACTGTTTTTT. This chain uses TRBV7-2 with TRBJ1-4; TRBD1 agrees at 8 bases. V shed 2 bases, J shed 6 bases, and the junction held 8 bases outside the gene matches. The CDR3 has 16 amino acids. Germline CDR1 is SGHTA and CDR2 is FQGNSA.